The next 3 T cell receptor beta chains were all read from a single sample in a study of T cells after yellow fever vaccination. TCRdb reanalysed the 5' RACE reads using MiXCR and keeps one entry per CDR3 protein. The sample consists of just under 600,000 distinct CDR3 sequences, approximately 13% of them appearing once. This sample comprised PBMCs, obtained on the day of the yellow fever booster vaccination. These receptors were collected from a man younger than 40 who received the YFV17D yellow fever vaccine.

This clonotype has a handful of counts. This chain joins TRBV6-6 and TRBJ2-5, with a possible D match to TRBD1 (5 bases). With 7 bases removed from V and 0 bases from J, the gap between germline ends came to 9 bases. CDR1 is MNHNY, CDR2 SVGAGI, per germline (reference sequence). This CDR3 comprises 13 residues. CDR3 nucleotide sequence: TGTGCCAGCATGGCAGGGCACCAAGAGACCCAGTACTTC. It specifies CASMAGHQETQYF.

The chain joins TRBV20-1 to TRBJ2-1; D is perhaps TRBD1 or TRBD2 (5 bases each). The CDR3 has 14 residues. Trimming shortened V by 3 bases and J by 6 bases, and 15 bases separated the two germline ends. Looked up from germline, CDR1 is DFQATT and CDR2 is SNEGSKA (reference sequence). Here the CDR3 DNA reads TGCAGTGCTAGGTGGGACCCTTCGGGCAATGAGCAGTTCTTC. Translation: CSARWDPSGNEQFF.

V usage is TRBV20-1 and J usage is TRBJ2-1, with 7 bases that match TRBD1. J lost 5 bases, V lost 7 bases, and 11 bases had no gene match. CDR1 and CDR2 (germline): DFQATT, SNEGSKA (reference sequence). This CDR3 has 14 amino acids. The CDR3 bases are TGCAGTGGGGCCGGGACAGCTAGAGACAATGAGCAGTTCTTC. Its translation: CSGAGTARDNEQFF.